Only a few counts were recorded for the clone carrying this T cell receptor beta chain. Its antigen remains unknown. This sample stems from a study of CD8+ T cells in alopecia areata. About the research overall: Scoring treated patients' severity relied on the percentage of scalp area affected.

Indicated treatment: oral pan-JAK inhibitor, 5-10 mg twice daily. cDNA reverse transcribed from extracted RNA served as the sequencing template. Clones were read by immunoSEQ multiplex PCR, and TCRdb kept only the in-frame ones, dropping some. The repertoire consists of 200,000 or so clones, with 58% occurring once and the leading ten covering 5.5%. The V gene's germline CDR1 is SGHTA and CDR2 FQGNSA. The CDR3 loop spans 12 amino acids. The ends were cut back, 1 base at V and 12 bases at J, with 10 bases in the middle. Study results and limitations: Tofacitinib yielded significantly lower scalp clonality and fewer expanded CD8+ clones among the top 100. Amid tofacitinib therapy, many expanded lesional clones stayed present in scalp and blood.

This TCR came from a human donor with alopecia areata. The J gene is TRBJ2-1, the V gene TRBV7-2; maybe TRBD2 (5 bases). Here the sequenced sample was CD4+ T cells sorted from blood, taken at week 24, from a patient treated with tofacitinib. CDR3 residues: CASSLDPTTQFF. The CDR3 DNA is TGTGCCAGCAGCTTAGACCCGACTACGCAGTTCTTC.